The next 9 T cell receptor beta chains were all read from a single sample in a study of immune evolution from preneoplasia to lung adenocarcinoma. Using immunoSEQ multiplex PCR, the repertoire was profiled, and TCRdb retains in-frame clones only, with some absent. The table lists fewer than 4,000 clones, 70% to 80% of them singletons, with under 15% in the top ten. Input material: FFPE minimally invasive lung adenocarcinoma tissue. The receptors were gathered from a person between 65 and 79 years old with lung adenocarcinoma.

This chain links TRBV5-1 with TRBJ1-3; D is ambiguous. The CDR3 covers 14 residues. The V end lost 2 bases, the J end lost 4 bases, and 10 bases lay between the germline ends. The germline gives CDR1 SGHRS, CDR2 YFSETQ. CDR3 sequence (DNA): TGCGCCAGCAGCTTAGAAGGAACGGGAAACACCATATATTTT. Translation: CASSLEGTGNTIYF.

This clone was found once. The chain recombines TRBV30 with TRBJ2-7; a possible D gene is TRBD2 (6 bases). V gave up 2 bases and J gave up 7 bases, with 12 bases separating them. CDR1 GTSNPN and CDR2 SVGIG come from the germline V gene (reference sequence). The CDR3 consists of 12 residues. CDR3 loop: CAWSTGVREQYF. CDR3 in DNA: TGTGCCTGGAGTACGGGGGTTAGAGAGCAGTACTTC.

The chain uses TRBV7-2 and TRBJ2-5; 9 bases are a match to TRBD1. V dropped 3 bases and J dropped 11; count of bases not matched to a gene: 16. The germline V gene has CDR1 SGHTA and CDR2 FQGNSA. CDR3 length: 16 amino acids. CDR3 residues: CASSLSSGTGWREQYF. CDR3 DNA: TGTGCCAGCAGCTTGAGTTCCGGGACAGGGTGGCGGGAGCAGTACTTC.

The chain has TRBV27 and TRBJ2-1; TRBD2 matches 13 bases. The V and J ends lost 6 bases and 5 bases, in that order; junction bases with no gene match: 13. CDR3 length equals 18 residues. The germline V gene has CDR1 MNHEY and CDR2 SMNVEV (reference sequence). CDR3 region: CASSRILGGTSGDNEQFF. The CDR3 DNA is TGTGCCAGCAGCCGAATATTGGGGGGGACTAGCGGGGACAATGAGCAGTTCTTC.

This sequence joins TRBV5-4 and TRBJ2-7; D tentatively reads TRBD1 or TRBD2 (5 bases each). V dropped 3 bases and J dropped 5 bases, with 9 bases sitting between them. Germline values: CDR1 SGHNT, CDR2 YYREEE (reference sequence). The CDR3 loop spans 12 amino acids. CDR3 DNA: TGTGCCAGCAGCTGGGGACGGGACGAGCAGTACTTC. Its protein is CASSWGRDEQYF.

This chain joins TRBV6-1 and TRBJ2-2, with TRBD2 identical over 8 bases. V was pared by 1 base and J by 1 base, with 8 bases of the junction left unmatched. Germline V lookup: CDR1 MNHNS, CDR2 SASEGT. The CDR3 extends over 18 amino acids. CDR3 nucleotide sequence: TGTGCCAGCAGTGAAGGGGGGTCTAGCGGGTTGAACACCGGGGAGCTGTTTTTT. This sequence encodes CASSEGGSSGLNTGELFF.

In regard to this clone: Other DNA sequences in this specimen translate into the identical CDR3. This chain links TRBV19 with TRBJ2-7, with 8 bases that match TRBD1. CDR1 is LNHDA and CDR2 is SQIVND in the germline V gene (reference sequence). The CDR3 is 15 residues long. Trimming at V came to 5 bases and at J to 0 bases, leaving 6 bases not matched to a gene. The chain's CDR3 is CASSDRQGFSYEQYF. The CDR3 DNA is TGTGCCAGTAGTGACAGACAGGGGTTCTCCTACGAGCAGTACTTC.

J is TRBJ2-2 and V is TRBV29-1; 9 bases map to TRBD1. Losses at the gene ends were 7 bases for V and 6 bases for J; bases not matched to a gene: 6. The germline V gene has CDR1 SQVTM and CDR2 ANQGSEA. The CDR3 consists of 13 residues. The CDR3 coding sequence is TGCAGCGCGGGACAGGGAGTGGCCGGGGAGCTGTTTTTT. Translation: CSAGQGVAGELFF.

The rearrangement joins TRBV5-4 to TRBJ2-1; a weak D match, TRBD1 (6 bases). V lost 4 bases, J lost 0 bases, and 14 bases lay in between. The CDR3 extends over 16 amino acids. CDR1 is SGHNT and CDR2 is YYREEE in the germline V gene (reference sequence). The CDR3 protein is CASSPAPTGSYNEQFF. As DNA, the CDR3 is TGTGCCAGCAGCCCCGCCCCGACAGGCTCCTACAATGAGCAGTTCTTC.